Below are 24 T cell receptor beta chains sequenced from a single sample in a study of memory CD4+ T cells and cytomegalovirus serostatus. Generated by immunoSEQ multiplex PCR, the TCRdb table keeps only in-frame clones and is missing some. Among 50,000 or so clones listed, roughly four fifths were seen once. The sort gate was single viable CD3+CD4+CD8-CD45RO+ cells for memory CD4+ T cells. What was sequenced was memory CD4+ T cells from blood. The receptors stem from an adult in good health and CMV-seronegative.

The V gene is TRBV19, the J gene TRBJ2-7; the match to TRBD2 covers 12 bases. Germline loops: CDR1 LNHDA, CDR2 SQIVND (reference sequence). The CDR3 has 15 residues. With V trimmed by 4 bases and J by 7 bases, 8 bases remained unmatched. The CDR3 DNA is TGTGCCAGTAGTACCACTAGCGGGGGGCCAGTGGAGCAGTACTTC. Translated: CASSTTSGGPVEQYF.

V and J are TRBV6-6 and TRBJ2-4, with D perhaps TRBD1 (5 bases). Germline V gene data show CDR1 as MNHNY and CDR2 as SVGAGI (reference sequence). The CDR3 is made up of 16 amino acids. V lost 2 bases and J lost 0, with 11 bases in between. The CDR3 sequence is CASSYGDRLAKNIQYF. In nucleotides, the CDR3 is TGTGCCAGCAGTTACGGTGACAGACTAGCCAAAAACATTCAGTACTTC.

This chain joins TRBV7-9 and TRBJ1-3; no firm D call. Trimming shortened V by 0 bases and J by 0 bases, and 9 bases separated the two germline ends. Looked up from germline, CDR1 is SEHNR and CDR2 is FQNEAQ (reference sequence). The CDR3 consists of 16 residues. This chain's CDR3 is CASSLAVVYSGNTIYF. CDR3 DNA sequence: TGTGCCAGCAGCTTAGCGGTCGTATACTCTGGAAACACCATATATTTT.

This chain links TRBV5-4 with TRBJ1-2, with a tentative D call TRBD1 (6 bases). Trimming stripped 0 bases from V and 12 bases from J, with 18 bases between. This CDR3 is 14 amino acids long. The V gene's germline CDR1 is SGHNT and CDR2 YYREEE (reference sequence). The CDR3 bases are TGTGCCAGCAGCTTGGAGCGGGGGGCTTCGTGGCACACCTTC. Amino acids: CASSLERGASWHTF.

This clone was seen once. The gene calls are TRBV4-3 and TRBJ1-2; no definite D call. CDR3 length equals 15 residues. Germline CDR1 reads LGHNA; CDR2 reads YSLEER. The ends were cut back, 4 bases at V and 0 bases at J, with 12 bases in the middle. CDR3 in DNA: TGCGCCAGCAGCCTGGAAATAAAAGCTAACTATGGCTACACCTTC. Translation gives CASSLEIKANYGYTF.

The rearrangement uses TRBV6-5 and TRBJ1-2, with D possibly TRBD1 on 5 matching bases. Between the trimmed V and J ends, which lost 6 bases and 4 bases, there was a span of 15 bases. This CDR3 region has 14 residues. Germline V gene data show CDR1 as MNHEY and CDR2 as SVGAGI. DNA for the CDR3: TGTGCCAGCAGCGCCCGACAGATCGGCTATGGCTACACCTTC. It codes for CASSARQIGYGYTF.

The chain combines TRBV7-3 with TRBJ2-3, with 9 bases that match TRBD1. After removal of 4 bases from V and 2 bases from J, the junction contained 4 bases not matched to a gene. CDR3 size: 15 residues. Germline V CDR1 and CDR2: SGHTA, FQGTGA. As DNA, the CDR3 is TGTGCCAGCAGCTCGGGACAGGGTGACACAGATACGCAGTATTTT. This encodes CASSSGQGDTDTQYF. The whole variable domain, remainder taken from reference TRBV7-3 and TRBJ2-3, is GAGVSQTPSNKVTEKGKYVELRCDPISGHTALYWYRQSLGQGPEFLIYFQGTGAADDSGLPNDRFFAVRPEGSVSTLKIQRTERGDSAVYLCASSSGQGDTDTQYFGPGTRLTVL.

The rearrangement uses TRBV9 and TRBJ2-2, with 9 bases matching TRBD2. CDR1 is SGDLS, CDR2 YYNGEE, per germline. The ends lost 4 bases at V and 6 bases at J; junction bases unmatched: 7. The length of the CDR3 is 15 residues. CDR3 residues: CASSTTSGWAGELFF. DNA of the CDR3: TGTGCCAGCAGCACGACTAGCGGCTGGGCCGGGGAGCTGTTTTTT.

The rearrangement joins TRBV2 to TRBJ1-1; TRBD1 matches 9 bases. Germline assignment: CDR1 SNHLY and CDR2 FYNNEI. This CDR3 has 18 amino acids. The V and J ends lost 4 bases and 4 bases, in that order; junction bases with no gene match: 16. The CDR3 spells CASSVRTGVKVRSTEAFF. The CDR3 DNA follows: TGTGCCAGCAGTGTGAGGACAGGGGTGAAAGTAAGGAGCACTGAAGCTTTCTTT. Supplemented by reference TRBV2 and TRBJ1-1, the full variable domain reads EPEVTQTPSHQVTQMGQEVILRCVPISNHLYFYWYRQILGQKVEFLVSFYNNEISEKSEIFDDQFSVERPDGSNFTLKIRSTKLEDSAMYFCASSVRTGVKVRSTEAFFGQGTRLTVV.

The DNA for the CDR3 is TGTGCCTGGAGTCTAACGGGGGGCCTCCAAGAGACCCAGTACTTC. Translating it yields CAWSLTGGLQETQYF. The V call is TRBV30, the J call TRBJ2-5, with a possible D match to TRBD2 (7 bases). This CDR3 is 15 amino acids long. Per the germline V gene, CDR1 is GTSNPN and CDR2 is SVGIG (reference sequence). V lost 2 bases to trimming and J lost 1 base, with 14 bases between them.

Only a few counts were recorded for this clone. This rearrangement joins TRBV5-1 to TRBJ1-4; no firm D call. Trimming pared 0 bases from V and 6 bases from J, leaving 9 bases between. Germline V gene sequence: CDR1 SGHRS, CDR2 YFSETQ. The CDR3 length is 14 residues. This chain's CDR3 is CASSLEAGDEKLFF. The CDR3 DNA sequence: TGCGCCAGCAGCTTGGAAGCAGGAGATGAAAAACTGTTTTTT.

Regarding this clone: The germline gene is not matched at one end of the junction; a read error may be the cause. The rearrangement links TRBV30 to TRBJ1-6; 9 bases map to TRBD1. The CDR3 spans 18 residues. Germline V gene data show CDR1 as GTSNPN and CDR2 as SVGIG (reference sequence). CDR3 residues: CAWSAGTGTRTYNSPLHF. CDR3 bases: TGTGCCTGGAGTGCCGGGACAGGGACCAGGACCTACAATTCACCCCTCCACTTT.

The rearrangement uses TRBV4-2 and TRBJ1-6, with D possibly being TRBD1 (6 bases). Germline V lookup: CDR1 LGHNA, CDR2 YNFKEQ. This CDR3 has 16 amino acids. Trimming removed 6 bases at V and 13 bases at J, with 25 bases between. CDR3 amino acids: CASRPLLSRGTWPLHF. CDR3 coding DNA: TGTGCCAGCAGGCCGTTACTTTCAAGGGGGACATGGCCCCTCCACTTT.

CDR3 region: CASSYGGVSPLHF. In nucleotides, the CDR3 is TGTGCCAGCAGTTACGGGGGGGTGTCACCCCTCCACTTT. The chain links TRBV6-5 to TRBJ1-6; tentatively, D is TRBD1 (5 bases). V was cut by 2 bases and J by 10 bases, with 9 bases left in between. Germline V gene data show CDR1 as MNHEY and CDR2 as SVGAGI. The CDR3 has 13 residues.

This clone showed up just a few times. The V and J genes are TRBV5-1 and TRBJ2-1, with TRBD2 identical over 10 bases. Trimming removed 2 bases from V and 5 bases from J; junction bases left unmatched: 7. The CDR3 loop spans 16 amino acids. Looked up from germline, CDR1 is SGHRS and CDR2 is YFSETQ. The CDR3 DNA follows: TGCGCCAGCAGCTTAACTTTAGCGGGAGGCAACAATGAGCAGTTCTTC. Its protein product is CASSLTLAGGNNEQFF.

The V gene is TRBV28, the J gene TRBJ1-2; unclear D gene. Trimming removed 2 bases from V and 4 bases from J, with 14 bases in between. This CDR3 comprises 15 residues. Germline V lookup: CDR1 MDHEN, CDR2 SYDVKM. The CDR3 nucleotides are TGTGCCAGCAGTTTACGCATTCTCAAGCCCTATGGCTACACCTTC. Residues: CASSLRILKPYGYTF.

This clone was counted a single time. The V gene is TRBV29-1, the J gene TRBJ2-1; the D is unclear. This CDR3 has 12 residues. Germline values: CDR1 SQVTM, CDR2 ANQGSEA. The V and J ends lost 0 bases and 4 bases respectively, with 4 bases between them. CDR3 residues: CSVEESYNEQFF. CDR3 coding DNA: TGCAGCGTTGAAGAGTCGTACAATGAGCAGTTCTTC.

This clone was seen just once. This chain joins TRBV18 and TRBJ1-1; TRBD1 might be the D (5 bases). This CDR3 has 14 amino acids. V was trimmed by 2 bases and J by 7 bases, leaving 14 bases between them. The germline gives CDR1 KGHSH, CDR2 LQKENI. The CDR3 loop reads CASSPIWGGDEAFF. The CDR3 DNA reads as TGTGCCAGCTCACCAATTTGGGGCGGCGATGAAGCTTTCTTT.

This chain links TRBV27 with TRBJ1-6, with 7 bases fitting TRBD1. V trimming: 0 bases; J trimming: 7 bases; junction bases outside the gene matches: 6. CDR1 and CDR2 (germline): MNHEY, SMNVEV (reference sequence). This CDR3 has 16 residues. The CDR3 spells CASSLSTRQGNSPLHF. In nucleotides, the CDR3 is TGTGCCAGCAGTTTATCGACCCGACAGGGAAATTCACCCCTCCACTTT.

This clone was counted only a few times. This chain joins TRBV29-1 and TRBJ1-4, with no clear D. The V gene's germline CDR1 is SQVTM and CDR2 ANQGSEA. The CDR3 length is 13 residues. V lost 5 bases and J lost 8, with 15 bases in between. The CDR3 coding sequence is TGCAGCGTTTGGCCCGCTCGAGGGGAAAAACTGTTTTTT. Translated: CSVWPARGEKLFF.

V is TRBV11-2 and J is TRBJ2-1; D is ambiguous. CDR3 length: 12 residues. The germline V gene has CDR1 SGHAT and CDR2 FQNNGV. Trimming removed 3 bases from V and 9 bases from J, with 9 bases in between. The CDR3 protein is CASSFRAREQFF. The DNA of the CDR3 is TGTGCCAGCAGCTTCCGCGCCCGTGAGCAGTTCTTC.

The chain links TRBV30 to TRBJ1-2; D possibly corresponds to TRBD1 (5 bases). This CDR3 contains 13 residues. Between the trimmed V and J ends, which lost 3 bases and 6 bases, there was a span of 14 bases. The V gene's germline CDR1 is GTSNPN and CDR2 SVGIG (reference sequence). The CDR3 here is CAWSARRGDGYTF. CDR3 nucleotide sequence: TGTGCCTGGAGCGCCAGAAGGGGAGATGGCTACACCTTC.

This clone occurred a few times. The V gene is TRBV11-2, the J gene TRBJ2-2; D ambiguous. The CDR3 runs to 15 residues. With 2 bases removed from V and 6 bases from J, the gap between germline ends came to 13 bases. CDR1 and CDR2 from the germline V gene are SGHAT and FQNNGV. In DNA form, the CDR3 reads TGTGCCAGCAGCTTACATCTGGGGATGGCCGGGGAGCTGTTTTTT. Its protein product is CASSLHLGMAGELFF.

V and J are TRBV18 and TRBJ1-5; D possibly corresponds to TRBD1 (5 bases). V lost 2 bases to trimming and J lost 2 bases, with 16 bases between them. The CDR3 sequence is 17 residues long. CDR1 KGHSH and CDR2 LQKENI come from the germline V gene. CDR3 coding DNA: TGTGCCAGCTCACCAGCAGGGCGAGGCAATGGCAATCAGCCCCAGCATTTT. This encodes CASSPAGRGNGNQPQHF.